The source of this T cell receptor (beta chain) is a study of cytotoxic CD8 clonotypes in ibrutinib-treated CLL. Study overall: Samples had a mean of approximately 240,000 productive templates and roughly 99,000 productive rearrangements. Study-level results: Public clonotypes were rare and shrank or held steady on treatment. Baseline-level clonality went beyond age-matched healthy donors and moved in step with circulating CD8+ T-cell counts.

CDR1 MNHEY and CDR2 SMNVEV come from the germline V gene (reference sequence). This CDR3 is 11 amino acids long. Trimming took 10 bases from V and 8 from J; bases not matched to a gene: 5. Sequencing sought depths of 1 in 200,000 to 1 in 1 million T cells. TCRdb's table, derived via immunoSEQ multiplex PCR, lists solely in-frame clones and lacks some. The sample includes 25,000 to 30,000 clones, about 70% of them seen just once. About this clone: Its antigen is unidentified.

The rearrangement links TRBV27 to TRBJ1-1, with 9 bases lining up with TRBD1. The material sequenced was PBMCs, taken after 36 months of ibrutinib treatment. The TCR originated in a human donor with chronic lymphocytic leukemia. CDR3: CATMGQGEAFF. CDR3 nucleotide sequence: TGTGCCACCATGGGACAGGGAGAAGCTTTCTTT.